One sample yielded the 27 T cell receptor beta chains listed below, sequenced in a study of CD8+ T cells in alopecia areata. RNA extraction and reverse transcription yielded cDNA as sequencing template. Here immunoSEQ multiplex PCR was the method, and the copy in TCRdb shows in-frame clones only, minus some. The sample carries roughly 250,000 clones, less than 80% recorded once. Here the sequenced sample was CD4+ T cells sorted from blood, taken at week 0. The receptors were sampled from a human donor with alopecia areata.

This chain joins TRBV10-2 and TRBJ2-3; 9 nucleotides line up with TRBD2. The CDR3 spans 15 residues. Germline V gives CDR1 WSHSY, CDR2 SAAADI. Germline trimming cut 3 bases from V and 2 bases from J; bases unmatched to any gene: 3. The CDR3 sequence is CASSDAGGTTDTQYF. The DNA for the CDR3 is TGCGCCAGCAGTGATGCGGGGGGGACCACAGATACGCAGTATTTT.

A few counts support this clone. V gene TRBV7-9 combines with J gene TRBJ2-7, with 8 bases that match TRBD1. The CDR3 sequence is 15 residues long. The germline V gene has CDR1 SEHNR and CDR2 FQNEAQ (reference sequence). Trimming at V came to 5 bases and at J to 2 bases, leaving 8 bases not matched to a gene. The chain's CDR3 is CASSPRGQVAYEQYF. The CDR3, as DNA: TGTGCCAGCAGCCCCAGGGGACAGGTCGCCTACGAGCAGTACTTC. The full variable domain, its missing parts supplied by reference TRBV7-9 and TRBJ2-7, is DTGVSQNPRHKITKRGQNVTFRCDPISEHNRLYWYRQTLGQGPEFLTYFQNEAQLEKSRLLSDRFSAERPKGSFSTLEIQRTEQGDSAMYLCASSPRGQVAYEQYFGPGTRLTVT.

This chain links TRBV30 with TRBJ1-2, with 10 bases that match TRBD1. The CDR3 loop spans 14 amino acids. The V gene's germline CDR1 is GTSNPN and CDR2 SVGIG (reference sequence). The V gene end was trimmed by 3 bases and the J gene end by 1 base; junction bases not matched to a gene: 2. CDR3 residues: CAWRDRGRNYGYTF. CDR3 nucleotide sequence: TGTGCCTGGAGAGACAGGGGGCGTAACTATGGCTACACCTTC.

The V gene is TRBV11-2, the J gene TRBJ2-3; possibly TRBD1 for D (5 bases). Per germline, CDR1 SGHAT and CDR2 FQNNGV. The CDR3 has 16 amino acids. Trimming took 3 bases from V and 0 from J, leaving 13 bases between them. CDR3: CASSFYGRTSTDTQYF. CDR3 DNA sequence: TGTGCCAGCAGCTTTTACGGACGGACAAGCACAGATACGCAGTATTTT.

V and J are TRBV4-2 and TRBJ2-6, with 8 positions matching TRBD1. Germline V gene sequence: CDR1 LGHNA, CDR2 YNFKEQ. The ends lost 1 base at V and 3 bases at J; junction bases unmatched: 5. This CDR3 contains 17 residues. The CDR3 protein is CASSQVPGGRGANVLTF. DNA of the CDR3: TGTGCCAGCAGCCAAGTTCCAGGGGGCCGTGGGGCCAACGTCCTGACTTTC.

The genes are TRBV5-1 and TRBJ2-5; D is ambiguous. V was cut by 4 bases and J by 5 bases, with 12 bases left in between. The CDR3 spans 13 residues. Per the germline V gene, CDR1 is SGHRS and CDR2 is YFSETQ. In DNA, the CDR3 is TGCGCCAGCAGCATGGGAAGCTGGGAGACCCAGTACTTC. Its translation is CASSMGSWETQYF.

V gene TRBV4-3 combines with J gene TRBJ2-1, with D unresolved. Germline V gene sequence: CDR1 LGHNA, CDR2 YSLEER. V was cut by 0 bases and J by 8 bases, with 5 bases left in between. The CDR3 has 12 amino acids. CDR3 amino acids: CASSQDRHEQFF. CDR3 coding DNA: TGCGCCAGCAGCCAAGATCGGCATGAGCAGTTCTTC.

The V and J genes are TRBV30 and TRBJ1-4, with D maybe TRBD1 (5 bases). Germline V CDR1 and CDR2: GTSNPN, SVGIG (reference sequence). The CDR3 sequence is 15 residues long. The V end was cut by 5 bases, the J end by 3 bases, with 16 bases between. CDR3 loop: CAWDPLGGSNEKLFF. CDR3 bases: TGTGCCTGGGACCCCTTGGGGGGATCTAATGAAAAACTGTTTTTT. The whole variable domain, filled in from reference TRBV30 and TRBJ1-4, reads SQTIHQWPATLVQPVGSPLSLECTVEGTSNPNLYWYRQAAGRGLQLLFYSVGIGQISSEVPQNLSASRPQDRQFILSSKKLLLSDSGFYLCAWDPLGGSNEKLFFGSGTQLSVL.

The chain carries TRBV19 and TRBJ1-2, with D possibly being TRBD1 (5 bases). Germline assignment: CDR1 LNHDA and CDR2 SQIVND (reference sequence). Trimming shortened V by 3 bases and J by 4 bases, and 15 bases separated the two germline ends. The CDR3 runs to 15 residues. The CDR3 bases are TGTGCCAGTAGTATTTCGGGACGCGGCTCCTATGGCTACACCTTC. This encodes CASSISGRGSYGYTF.

V and J are TRBV29-1 and TRBJ1-1; TRBD1 matches at 7 bases. Germline values: CDR1 SQVTM, CDR2 ANQGSEA. The CDR3 has 14 amino acids. V dropped 7 bases and J dropped 10; count of bases not matched to a gene: 18. The CDR3 region has the DNA TGCAGCGGTGCCTCCACCGGGACAGCCCCCAGAGCTTTCTTT. This gives the protein CSGASTGTAPRAFF.

This chain uses TRBV15 with TRBJ2-4, with a possible D match to TRBD1 (5 bases). Per germline, CDR1 LNHNV and CDR2 YYDKDF (reference sequence). Trimming left V 2 bases short and J 0 bases short, with 14 bases between. The CDR3 has 17 residues. The DNA of the CDR3 is TGTGCCACCAGCAGAAAAACAGGCCCGGTAGCCAAAAACATTCAGTACTTC. It encodes CATSRKTGPVAKNIQYF.

The chain is built from TRBV9 and TRBJ1-6; D is unclear. Germline assignment: CDR1 SGDLS and CDR2 YYNGEE. The CDR3 length is 13 residues. The V gene lost 2 bases and the J gene lost 7 bases, with 7 bases spanning the gap. The CDR3 nucleotides are TGTGCCAGCAGCGTCTACAGAAATTCACCCCTCCACTTT. This gives the protein CASSVYRNSPLHF.

This sequence joins TRBV30 and TRBJ1-6; the match to TRBD1 covers 7 bases. The CDR3 sequence is 15 residues long. Germline V lookup: CDR1 GTSNPN, CDR2 SVGIG (reference sequence). Trimming at V came to 4 bases and at J to 5 bases, leaving 8 bases not matched to a gene. The CDR3 region has the DNA TGTGCCTGGATAGGGCAGGGGGGACATAATTCACCCCTCCACTTT. Translating gives CAWIGQGGHNSPLHF.

The chain joins TRBV29-1 to TRBJ2-7; D remains ambiguous. The CDR3 is made up of 12 amino acids. Trimming cost V 7 bases and J 2 bases, with 12 bases left between them. Germline CDR1 is SQVTM and CDR2 is ANQGSEA. In nucleotides, the CDR3 is TGCAGCGGCGCAAATCCTCCCTACGAGCAGTACTTC. Residues: CSGANPPYEQYF.

This clone has a handful of counts. This rearrangement joins TRBV29-1 to TRBJ2-7, with 8 bases aligning to TRBD1. This CDR3 is built from 11 residues. Germline values: CDR1 SQVTM, CDR2 ANQGSEA. Trimming took 5 bases from V and 4 from J; bases not matched to a gene: 1. DNA for the CDR3: TGCAGCGTTTGGACAGGGTACGAGCAGTACTTC. Its translation: CSVWTGYEQYF.

The chain carries TRBV2 and TRBJ1-2; 12 bases map to TRBD1. Germline trimming cut 0 bases from V and 5 bases from J; bases unmatched to any gene: 7. Germline lookup yields CDR1 SNHLY and CDR2 FYNNEI. The CDR3 contains 17 residues. DNA for the CDR3: TGTGCCAGCAGTGAAGCGCTCGGGGACAGGGGGCAATATGGCTACACCTTC. It yields the protein CASSEALGDRGQYGYTF.

The rearrangement joins TRBV11-3 to TRBJ2-5; 7 positions match TRBD2. Germline values: CDR1 SGHNT, CDR2 YENEEA. With 8 bases clipped from V and 0 bases from J, the junction kept 6 bases outside the gene matches. The CDR3 covers 14 residues. The CDR3 spells CASSSGPNQETQYF. In DNA, the CDR3 is TGTGCCAGCTCTAGCGGCCCAAACCAAGAGACCCAGTACTTC.

This clone was seen once. The V and J genes are TRBV30 and TRBJ1-2, with unresolved D. Germline-derived CDR1 and CDR2 are GTSNPN and SVGIG (reference sequence). V lost 2 bases and J lost 5, with 12 bases in between. The CDR3 spans 13 residues. The DNA of the CDR3 is TGTGCCTGGAGTTCGGGTTCTCTGTATGGCTACACCTTC. Its translation is CAWSSGSLYGYTF.

The chain combines TRBV29-1 with TRBJ2-5; maybe TRBD1 (6 bases). Trimming removed 1 base from V and 1 base from J, with 10 bases in between. The CDR3 loop spans 14 amino acids. Per germline, CDR1 SQVTM and CDR2 ANQGSEA. CDR3 region: CSVEVQGSQETQYF. The CDR3 bases are TGCAGCGTTGAAGTTCAGGGGTCCCAAGAGACCCAGTACTTC.

This clone has more than one count but fewer than ten. Written as DNA, the CDR3 is TGTGCCTGGAGTGAACAGTTGAACACTGAAGCTTTCTTT. Its protein is CAWSEQLNTEAFF. V usage is TRBV30 and J usage is TRBJ1-1; D uncertain. CDR3 length equals 13 residues. In germline, CDR1 is GTSNPN, CDR2 SVGIG (reference sequence). V lost 1 base and J lost 0, with 6 bases in between.

About this clone: Other DNA sequences in the same sample also yield this CDR3. The chain uses TRBV29-1 and TRBJ2-7; no reliable D call. The CDR3 contains 11 residues. The germline CDR1 and CDR2 sequences are SQVTM and ANQGSEA. Trimming stripped 7 bases from V and 0 bases from J, with 7 bases between. The CDR3 bases are TGCAGCGCAAGGAGCTCCTACGAGCAGTACTTC. It is translated as CSARSSYEQYF.

This clone was seen a few times. V usage is TRBV29-1 and J usage is TRBJ1-2, with a possible D match to TRBD1 (5 bases). This CDR3 region has 10 residues. Trimming stripped 8 bases from V and 8 bases from J, with 12 bases between. Per the germline V gene, CDR1 is SQVTM and CDR2 is ANQGSEA. The CDR3 region is CSTDNQGYTF. The CDR3 DNA reads as TGCAGCACGGACAATCAGGGCTACACCTTC.

The CDR3 DNA reads as TGTGCCAGCAGCCAAGAATGGGGCGGGGTCAGGGATACGCAGTATTTT. Protein: CASSQEWGGVRDTQYF. The chain recombines TRBV4-2 with TRBJ2-3; D might be TRBD2 (6 bases). The V and J ends lost 0 bases and 6 bases respectively, with 16 bases between them. Germline V gives CDR1 LGHNA, CDR2 YNFKEQ. This CDR3 is built from 16 residues.

The table lists this clone with a few counts. The chain joins TRBV30 to TRBJ1-5, with D perhaps TRBD1 (6 bases). Germline V gene data show CDR1 as GTSNPN and CDR2 as SVGIG (reference sequence). Deletions cut 2 bases from V and 1 base from J, with 15 bases between. CDR3 length: 16 residues. This chain's CDR3 is CAWSPETGRSNQPQHF. CDR3 coding DNA: TGTGCCTGGAGTCCAGAGACAGGAAGGAGCAATCAGCCCCAGCATTTT.

This clone has just a few counts. CDR3 region: CASSQGIPTAGYTF. The CDR3 DNA sequence: TGCGCCAGCAGCCAGGGAATTCCTACGGCTGGCTACACCTTC. The chain uses TRBV4-1 and TRBJ1-2, with unresolved D. The V end lost 3 bases, the J end lost 7 bases, and 15 bases lay between the germline ends. The CDR3 is made up of 14 amino acids. Germline V gives CDR1 MGHRA, CDR2 YSYEKL.

The CDR3 is CASSGWLGNYNEQFF. Written as DNA, the CDR3 is TGTGCCAGTTCCGGATGGCTAGGGAACTACAATGAGCAGTTCTTC. The chain has TRBV11-1 and TRBJ2-1; D call uncertain. Germline V CDR1 and CDR2: SGHAT, FQDESV (reference sequence). The CDR3 runs to 15 residues. Trimming removed 9 bases from V and 3 bases from J, with 18 bases in between.

This clone has just a few counts. The rearrangement uses TRBV29-1 and TRBJ1-1, with 7 bases identical to TRBD1. Germline trimming cut 4 bases from V and 0 bases from J; bases unmatched to any gene: 8. There are 15 residues in the CDR3. Germline CDR1 is SQVTM and CDR2 is ANQGSEA. The CDR3 sequence: CSVVITGTVNTEAFF. The CDR3 coding sequence is TGCAGCGTTGTAATTACCGGGACAGTGAACACTGAAGCTTTCTTT.